The rows below give T cell receptor beta chains drawn from one sample of a study of naive and memory T cell subsets. TCRdb fed the UMI-ligation and nested PCR reads into MiXCR, producing one record per CDR3 protein. Found here are 89,000 or so distinct CDR3 sequences, roughly 13% of them singletons; the top ten hold about 0.9%. The sequenced sample consisted of central memory CD4+ T cells from blood. Every receptor here comes from a human donor in good health. CDR3s include the opening cysteine and the closing phenylalanine or tryptophan. Each record gives: J gene, clone size, V gene, D gene, CDR3 DNA, CDR3 protein. The D gene is left open where the match is weak. The size entry is marked missing in some rows and otherwise reads once, few, many or a size class.

>TRBJ1-6|few|TRBV7-2|NA
TGTGCCAGCAGCTTTGGGGGTTATAATTCACCCCTCCACTTT
CASSFGGYNSPLHF
>TRBJ2-6|medium-sized|TRBV6-2/TRBV6-3|NA
TGTGCCAGCAGGGAGGGCGGTTCCTCTGGGGCCAACGTCCTGACTTTC
CASREGGSSGANVLTF
>TRBJ2-1|NA|TRBV11-2|NA
TGTGCCAGCAGCTTTGGAATTCACGGGGATGAGCAGTTCTTC
CASSFGIHGDEQFF
>TRBJ2-2|many|TRBV10-3|TRBD2
TGTGCCATCAGGACTAGCGGGAGAGGGACCGGGGAGCTGTTTTTT
CAIRTSGRGTGELFF
>TRBJ2-5|few|TRBV14|NA
TGTGCCAGCAGCCAAGAAAGTTTGTGGACGGCAGAGACCCAGTACTTC
CASSQESLWTAETQYF
>TRBJ2-5|few|TRBV10-3|NA
TGTGCCATCAGTGAAGGCGTGCGCCCCCCACCCGAAGAGACCCAGTACTTC
CAISEGVRPPPEETQYF
>TRBJ2-2|NA|TRBV2|TRBD2
TGTGCCAGCATTATTGCTAGCGGGAGCTCCGGGGAGCTGTTTTTT
CASIIASGSSGELFF
>TRBJ2-3|NA|TRBV12-3/TRBV12-4|NA
TGTGCCCTAAGGGTAGGGTCTAAATCAGATACGCAGTATTTT
CALRVGSKSDTQYF
>TRBJ1-2|few|TRBV12-3/TRBV12-4|NA
TGTGCCAGCAGTTTAGCCCTTCTGGCCTATGGCTACACCTTC
CASSLALLAYGYTF
>TRBJ2-7|many|TRBV20-1|TRBD2
TGCAGTGCTAGAGATATAACTAGCGGGAATGAGCAGTACTTC
CSARDITSGNEQYF
>TRBJ1-4|few|TRBV2|NA
TGTGCCAGCAGTGGGACCCGACAGGTTAATGAAAAACTGTTTTTT
CASSGTRQVNEKLFF
>TRBJ1-2|few|TRBV12-3/TRBV12-4|NA
TGTGCCAGCAGTTTATCGCAGGGTTCGGACTATGGCTACACCTTC
CASSLSQGSDYGYTF
>TRBJ2-7|NA|TRBV7-2|TRBD1
TGTGCCAGCAGCCTGTCCGGGACAGGGGCCTACGAGCAGTACTTC
CASSLSGTGAYEQYF
>TRBJ2-1|NA|TRBV11-2|TRBD2
TGTGCCAGCAGCTTAGGACTAGCGAGCTTCTACAATGAGCAGTTCTTC
CASSLGLASFYNEQFF
>TRBJ1-4|many|TRBV7-2|TRBD1
TGTGCCAGCAGCCTCGTTGGTCAGACAGGGGCCCAAAAACTGTTTTTT
CASSLVGQTGAQKLFF
>TRBJ2-3|few|TRBV5-6|TRBD2
TGTGCCAGCAGAAAACCGGTAGCGGGGTCCACAGATACGCAGTATTTT
CASRKPVAGSTDTQYF
>TRBJ2-7|few|TRBV3-1|TRBD1
TGTGCCAGCAGCCACAAATCCCCGGGACAGGGGGACGAGCAGTACTTC
CASSHKSPGQGDEQYF
>TRBJ2-3|few|TRBV6-5|TRBD2
TGTGCCAGCAGCCGGATGGGTAGCGGGAGTAGGAGAAATACGCAGTATTTT
CASSRMGSGSRRNTQYF
>TRBJ2-3|few|TRBV5-5|NA
TGTGCCAGCAGATTACTCCCTCGGGATACGCAGTATTTT
CASRLLPRDTQYF
>TRBJ1-1|NA|TRBV14|NA
TGTGCCAGCAGCCAAAAGTGGAGGGCCTACCCCCGCGTAAGGGACGGATGGACTGAAGCTTTCTTT
CASSQKWRAYPRVRDGWTEAFF
>TRBJ2-2|many|TRBV10-3|NA
TGTGCCATCAGTTCTCCCGGGACTTCGAACACCGGGGAGCTGTTTTTT
CAISSPGTSNTGELFF
>TRBJ1-1|few|TRBV7-9|NA
TGTGCCAGCAGAAACGAAGGGTCGGGCACTGAAGCTTTCTTT
CASRNEGSGTEAFF
>TRBJ2-7|many|TRBV29-1|NA
TGCAGCGTTGAGACTAGAGTTTACGAGCAGTACTTC
CSVETRVYEQYF
>TRBJ2-1|NA|TRBV6-2/TRBV6-3|TRBD2
TGTGCCAGCAGCCGGACTAGCGGGTTATTTAATGAGCAGTTCTTC
CASSRTSGLFNEQFF
>TRBJ2-1|NA|TRBV19|NA
TGTGCCAGTAGTATGGGGCCCGGCGGGCTCCCCTACAATGAGCAGTTCTTC
CASSMGPGGLPYNEQFF
>TRBJ2-1|few|TRBV7-2|NA
TGTGCCAGCAGCTCCCAATGGGCACCCACCTACAATGAGCAGTTCTTC
CASSSQWAPTYNEQFF
>TRBJ2-4|NA|TRBV2|TRBD1
TGTGCCAGCAGTAGGACAGGGGATTTGGACATTCAGTACTTC
CASSRTGDLDIQYF
>TRBJ2-2|NA|TRBV11-3|TRBD1
TGTACCAGCAGCTTAGATGGACAGGGGAACACCGGGGAGCTGTTTTTT
CTSSLDGQGNTGELFF
>TRBJ2-1|once|TRBV6-1|TRBD2
TGTGCCAGCAGCCCCGTGGTAGCGGGAAACAATGAGCAGTTCTTC
CASSPVVAGNNEQFF
>TRBJ1-2|once|TRBV18|TRBD1
TGTGCCAGCTCTCCAACAGGGGGCCACTATGGCTACACCTTC
CASSPTGGHYGYTF
>TRBJ2-3|few|TRBV9|TRBD2
TGTGCCAGCAGCCTAGGGACTAGCGCGTCAGATACGCAGTATTTT
CASSLGTSASDTQYF
>TRBJ2-5|many|TRBV4-2|TRBD1
TGTGCCAGCAGCCTCTACCCCGGGACAGGGGATGAGACCCAGTACTTC
CASSLYPGTGDETQYF
>TRBJ2-2|few|TRBV4-2|TRBD1
TGTGCCAGCAGCCTGGACAGGGCGACCGGGGAGCTGTTTTTT
CASSLDRATGELFF